This TCR beta chain derives from a study of beta chain features in type 1 diabetes. General study results and limits: The naive, central memory and Treg TCRB repertoires of patients appeared to be more similar to one another than those of healthy donors. Patients with type 1 diabetes carried fewer insertions and had more deletions at their VDJ junctions.

What was sequenced were expressed TCRB transcripts, since all of the isolated RNA had been reverse transcribed. Naive, central memory and regulatory T cell samples yielded around 3.6 million reads on average. The protocol was immunoSEQ multiplex PCR, while the TCRdb copy is restricted to in-frame clones and leaves out a portion. The repertoire holds fewer than 650,000 clones, with roughly 16% as singletons. Germline CDR1 and CDR2: MNHEY and SVGAGI. CDR3 size: 12 residues. With V trimmed by 4 bases and J by 6 bases, 3 bases remained unmatched. Comment on this clone: The antigen remains unidentified.

Sequenced material: naive CD4+ T cells from blood. The chain is built from TRBV6-5 and TRBJ2-7; 7 positions agree with TRBD1. This sequence originates from a man in his late teens or twenties in good health. In DNA form, the CDR3 reads TGTGCCAGCAGTTCAGGGGGAAGCGAGCAGTACTTC. Translating gives CASSSGGSEQYF.